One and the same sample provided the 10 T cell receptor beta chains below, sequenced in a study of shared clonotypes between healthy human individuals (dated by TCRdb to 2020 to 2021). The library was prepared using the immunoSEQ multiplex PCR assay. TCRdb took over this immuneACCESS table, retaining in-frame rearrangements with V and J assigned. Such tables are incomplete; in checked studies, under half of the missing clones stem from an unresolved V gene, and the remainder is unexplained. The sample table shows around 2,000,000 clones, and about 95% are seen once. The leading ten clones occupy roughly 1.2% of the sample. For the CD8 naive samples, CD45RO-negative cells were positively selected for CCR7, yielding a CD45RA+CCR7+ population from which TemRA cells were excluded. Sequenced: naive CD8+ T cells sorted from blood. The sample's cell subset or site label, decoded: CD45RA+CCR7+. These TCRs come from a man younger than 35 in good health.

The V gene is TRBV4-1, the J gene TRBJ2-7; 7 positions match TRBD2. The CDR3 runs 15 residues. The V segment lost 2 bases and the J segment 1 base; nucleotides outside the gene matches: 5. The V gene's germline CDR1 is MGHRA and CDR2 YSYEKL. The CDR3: CASSQLAVDSYEQYF. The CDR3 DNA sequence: TGCGCCAGCAGCCAACTAGCGGTGGATTCCTACGAGCAGTACTTC.

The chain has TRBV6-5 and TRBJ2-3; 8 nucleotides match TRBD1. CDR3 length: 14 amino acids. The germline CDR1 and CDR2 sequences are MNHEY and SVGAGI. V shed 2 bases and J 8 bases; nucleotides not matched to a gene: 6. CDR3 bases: TGTGCCAGCAGTTACGGGACAGGCCCAATTACGCAGTATTTT. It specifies CASSYGTGPITQYF.

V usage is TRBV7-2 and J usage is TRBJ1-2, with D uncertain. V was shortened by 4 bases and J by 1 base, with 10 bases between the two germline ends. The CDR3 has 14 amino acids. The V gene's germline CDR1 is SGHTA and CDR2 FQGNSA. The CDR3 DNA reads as TGTGCCAGCAGCTACGACCGCGGTAACTATGGCTACACCTTC. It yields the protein CASSYDRGNYGYTF.

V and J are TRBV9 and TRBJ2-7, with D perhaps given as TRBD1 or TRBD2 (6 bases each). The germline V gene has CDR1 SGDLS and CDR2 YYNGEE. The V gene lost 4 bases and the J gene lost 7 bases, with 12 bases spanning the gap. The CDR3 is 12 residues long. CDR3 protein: CASSLGGREQYF. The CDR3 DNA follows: TGTGCCAGCAGCCTTGGGGGGCGGGAGCAGTACTTC.

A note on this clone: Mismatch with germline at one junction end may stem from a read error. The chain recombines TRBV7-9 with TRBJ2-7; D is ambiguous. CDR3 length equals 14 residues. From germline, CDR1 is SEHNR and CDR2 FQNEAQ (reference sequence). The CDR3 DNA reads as TGTGCCAGTAGCTCATCGAATCTCCCCTACGAGCAGTACTTC. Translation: CASSSSNLPYEQYF.

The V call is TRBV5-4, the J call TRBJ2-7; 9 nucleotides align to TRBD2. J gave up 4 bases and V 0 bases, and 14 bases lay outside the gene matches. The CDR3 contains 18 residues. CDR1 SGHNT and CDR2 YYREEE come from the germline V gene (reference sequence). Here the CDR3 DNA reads TGTGCCAGCAGCTTGGCCGGGGCTAGCGGGGAGGAAATTTACGAGCAGTACTTC. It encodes CASSLAGASGEEIYEQYF.

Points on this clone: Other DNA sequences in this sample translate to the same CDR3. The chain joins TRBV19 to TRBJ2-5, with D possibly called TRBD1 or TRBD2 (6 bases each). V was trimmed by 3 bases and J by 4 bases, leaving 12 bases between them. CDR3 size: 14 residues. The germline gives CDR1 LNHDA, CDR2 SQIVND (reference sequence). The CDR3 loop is CASSIIGGGETQYF. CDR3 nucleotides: TGTGCCAGTAGTATCATAGGAGGGGGAGAGACCCAGTACTTC.

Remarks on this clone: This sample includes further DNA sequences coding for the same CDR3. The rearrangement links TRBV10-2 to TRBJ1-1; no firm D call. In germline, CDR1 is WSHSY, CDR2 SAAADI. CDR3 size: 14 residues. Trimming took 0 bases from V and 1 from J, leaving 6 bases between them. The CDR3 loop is CASSESEGNTEAFF. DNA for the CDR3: TGCGCCAGCAGTGAGTCGGAGGGGAACACTGAAGCTTTCTTT.

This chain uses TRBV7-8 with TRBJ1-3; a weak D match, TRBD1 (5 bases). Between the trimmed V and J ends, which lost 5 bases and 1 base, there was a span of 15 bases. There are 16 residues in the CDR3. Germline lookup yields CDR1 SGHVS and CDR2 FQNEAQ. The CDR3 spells CASSIDSLISGNTIYF. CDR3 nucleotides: TGTGCCAGCAGCATAGACAGCCTCATTTCTGGAAACACCATATATTTT.

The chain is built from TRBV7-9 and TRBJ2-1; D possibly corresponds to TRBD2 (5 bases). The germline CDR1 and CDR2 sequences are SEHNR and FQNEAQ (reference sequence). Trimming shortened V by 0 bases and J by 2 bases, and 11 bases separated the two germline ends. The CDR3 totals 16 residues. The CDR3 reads CASSLASEDPYNEQFF. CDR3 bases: TGTGCCAGCAGCTTAGCTAGCGAGGACCCCTACAATGAGCAGTTCTTC.